Each of the 10 T cell receptor beta chains below was sequenced from the same sample in a study of neurological immune-mediated disorders. A single record per CDR3 protein comes from TCRdb applying MiXCR to the 5' RACE reads. Of around 30,000 distinct CDR3 sequences listed, around 16% are singletons. Regarding time point: technical triplicate 3. The sample consisted of CD4+ T cells from blood. The receptor set was obtained from a female donor with HTLV-1-associated myelopathy (HAM/TSP).

Relative to its sample, this clonotype is medium-sized. Germline and junction disagree at one end, which may indicate a read error. V usage is TRBV2 and J usage is TRBJ2-5; a weak D match, TRBD2 (6 bases). This CDR3 is built from 13 residues. The V gene's germline CDR1 is SNHLY and CDR2 FYNNEI. In nucleotides, the CDR3 is TGTGCCAGCAGCCGGGACTCAAAAGAAACCCAGTACTTC. Translation: CASSRDSKETQYF.

This chain links TRBV11-3 with TRBJ2-7; 10 nucleotides agree with TRBD1. Germline loops: CDR1 SGHNT, CDR2 YENEEA. Germline trimming cut 3 bases from V and 4 bases from J; bases unmatched to any gene: 15. The CDR3 totals 18 residues. The CDR3 DNA is TGTGCCAGCAGCTTTCCGATAGGGGGGGGACAGGGGTCGTACGAGCAGTACTTC. Amino acids: CASSFPIGGGQGSYEQYF.

The sample holds many counts of this clonotype. The CDR3 loop is CASSLEASGGSRTVHPDHYEQYF. The CDR3, as DNA: TGCGCCAGCAGCTTGGAGGCTAGCGGGGGCAGCCGGACCGTTCACCCTGATCACTACGAGCAGTACTTC. The gene calls are TRBV5-1 and TRBJ2-7, with 10 bases that match TRBD2. V shed 0 bases, J shed 3 bases, and the junction held 27 bases outside the gene matches. Germline V CDR1 and CDR2: SGHRS, YFSETQ. The CDR3 consists of 23 residues.

Sample share makes this clonotype medium-sized. The chain is built from TRBV7-2 and TRBJ1-3; unclear D gene. V dropped 5 bases and J dropped 0 bases, with 8 bases sitting between them. This CDR3 has 14 amino acids. The germline V gene has CDR1 SGHTA and CDR2 FQGNSA. CDR3 protein: CASSPGLSGNTIYF. CDR3 sequence (DNA): TGTGCCAGCAGCCCCGGACTCTCTGGAAACACCATATATTTT.

This clonotype was seen at least ten times. The genes are TRBV5-6 and TRBJ1-1, with 8 nucleotides matching TRBD1. V lost 4 bases, J lost 5 bases, and 13 bases stayed unmatched. The germline V gene encodes CDR1 SGHDT and CDR2 YYEEEE. The CDR3 runs 16 residues. CDR3 loop: CASSLPGQVYGTEAFF. CDR3 nucleotides: TGTGCCAGCAGCCTCCCGGGACAGGTATATGGGACTGAAGCTTTCTTT.

Many counts were recorded for this clonotype. The chain recombines TRBV20-1 with TRBJ2-7; weak D call: TRBD1 (6 bases). Germline CDR1 reads DFQATT; CDR2 reads SNEGSKA (reference sequence). V was shortened by 4 bases and J by 5 bases, with 21 bases between the two germline ends. The CDR3 has 15 residues. The CDR3 nucleotides read TGCAGTGCTACCGTTCACACAGGGATCGGGAACGAGCAGTACTTC. It codes for CSATVHTGIGNEQYF.

There are many counts of this clonotype. The chain has TRBV5-1 and TRBJ2-5; 7 nucleotides agree with TRBD1. J lost 4 bases, V lost 1 base, and 4 bases had no gene match. Germline V lookup: CDR1 SGHRS, CDR2 YFSETQ. The CDR3 consists of 14 residues. CDR3 sequence (DNA): TGCGCCAGCAGCTTGCCTACAGGGGTAGAGACCCAGTACTTC. This codes for CASSLPTGVETQYF.

This clonotype has a count of ten or more. The gene calls are TRBV20-1 and TRBJ2-7; D not resolved. V lost 0 bases and J lost 1, with 10 bases in between. CDR3 length: 14 amino acids. CDR1 and CDR2 from the germline V gene are DFQATT and SNEGSKA (reference sequence). The CDR3 sequence: CSARDITESYEQYF. The DNA of the CDR3 is TGCAGTGCTAGAGACATTACGGAGTCCTACGAGCAGTACTTC.

This clonotype was observed at least ten times. The V gene is TRBV5-1, the J gene TRBJ2-2; possibly TRBD2 for D (6 bases). Trimming took 4 bases from V and 3 from J, leaving 16 bases between them. The CDR3 is made up of 16 amino acids. Germline CDR1 and CDR2: SGHRS and YFSETQ. This CDR3 is CASSMTISGYTGELFF. CDR3 coding DNA: TGCGCCAGCAGCATGACCATTAGCGGTTACACCGGGGAGCTGTTTTTT.

This clonotype has ten or more counts. This chain connects TRBV10-3 to TRBJ2-7; D might be TRBD2 (5 bases). Germline values: CDR1 ENHRY, CDR2 SYGVKD. The V and J ends lost 3 bases and 5 bases respectively, with 11 bases between them. The CDR3 has 13 amino acids. This CDR3 is CAISEGGRDEQYF. CDR3 coding DNA: TGTGCCATCAGTGAAGGAGGTCGCGACGAGCAGTACTTC.